A selection of T cell receptor beta chains follows, all from one sample in a study of blood T cell repertoires in COVID-19. Profiling relied on immunoSEQ multiplex PCR, and the TCRdb table lists in-frame clones only, not all of them. The sample includes 250,000 to 300,000 clones, 88% of them seen just once. The sequencing sample was made of PBMCs or T cells enriched from blood (not recorded which). These receptor sequences come from an older woman in a cohort exposed to, infected with or recovered from COVID-19 (not recorded which). The CDR3 runs from the conserved cysteine through the conserved F or W. Each record gives: clone size, J gene, CDR3 length, D gene, V gene, CDR3 DNA, CDR3 protein. A D gene is named only where the DNA matches it firmly. For some rows the clone size is stated as once, few or many, or as a class when expanded; others skip it.

- TRBJ2-7 16 TRBD1 TRBV24-1 TGTGCCACCAGTGACCCACAGGGGGCGAAACCCTACGAGCAGTACTTC CATSDPQGAKPYEQYF
- TRBJ1-2 12 TRBD1 TRBV29-1 TGCAGCGTAACAGGGGCTTTCTATGGCTACACCTTC CSVTGAFYGYTF
- TRBJ2-1 14 - TRBV6-5 TGTGCCAGCAGTTACCGGGAACGGGACAATGAGCAGTTCTTC CASSYRERDNEQFF
- TRBJ2-7 15 TRBD1 TRBV27 TGTGCCAGCAGCCTAGGATATACAGGGGTGTGGGAGCAGTACTTC CASSLGYTGVWEQYF
- TRBJ2-7 15 TRBD1 TRBV2 TGTGCCAGCAGTGCCTCGAGACAGGGGGCCCACGAGCAGTACTTC CASSASRQGAHEQYF
once TRBJ2-3 16 - TRBV21-1 TGTGCCAGCAGCAAACGTTCCAGGCAAAGCACAGATACGCAGTATTTT CASSKRSRQSTDTQYF
- TRBJ1-5 13 - TRBV28 TGTGCCAGCAGGGAGACCCTCAATCAGCCCCAGCATTTT CASRETLNQPQHF
- TRBJ1-6 16 - TRBV2 TGTGCCAGCAGTAAGGAACGGACAGCTAATAATTCACCCCTCCACTTT CASSKERTANNSPLHF
- TRBJ1-1 14 TRBD1 TRBV7-2 TGTGCCAGCAGCTCCTACAGGGGCACCACTGAAGCTTTCTTT CASSSYRGTTEAFF
- TRBJ2-3 16 TRBD2 TRBV27 TGTGCCAGCAGTTTAGAGGGAGGGAGAATTAGAGATACGCAGTATTTT CASSLEGGRIRDTQYF
- TRBJ2-1 15 - TRBV7-3 TGTGCCAGCAGCTTCACTCCAGTTGCGGGCAATGAGCAGTTCTTC CASSFTPVAGNEQFF
- TRBJ1-1 13 - TRBV5-1 TGCGCCAGCAGCTTGACAGCAGGAACTGAAGCTTTCTTT CASSLTAGTEAFF